The 18 T cell receptor beta chains presented below share a single source sample, sequenced in a study of human T cells and chemical hapten exposure. MiXCR, run by TCRdb on the RACE reads, gives a single entry per CDR3 protein. The table has around 33,000 distinct CDR3 sequences, 10% to 15% seen once; the top ten hold roughly 2%. Time point reported: pre-sensitization, week 0. Regarding treatment: therapeutic diphenylcyclopropenone sensitization with weekly scalp DPC. The total RNA was obtained from whole blood that was not fractionated. The material sequenced was whole blood, taken in connection with sensitization to the hapten diphenylcyclopropenone (DPC). These receptors all stem from a woman aged 35 to 49 with alopecia areata. Some clones in this sample may be carry-over from other donors' samples.

This clonotype was picked up many times. V is TRBV18 and J is TRBJ2-5, with D possibly matching TRBD1 (5 bases). CDR1 and CDR2 (germline): KGHSH, LQKENI. The CDR3 has 17 amino acids. Trimming cost V 3 bases and J 2 bases, with 19 bases left between them. CDR3: CASSPLGQGTSQETQYF. In nucleotides, the CDR3 is TGTGCCAGCTCACCCCTCGGGCAGGGCACATCACAAGAGACCCAGTACTTC.

This clonotype appeared a few times. The chain combines TRBV25-1 with TRBJ2-7; 8 bases match TRBD2. J was trimmed by 6 bases and V by 3 bases; bases with no gene match: 7. The length of the CDR3 is 14 residues. The germline CDR1 and CDR2 sequences are MGHDK and SYGVNS. In DNA form, the CDR3 reads TGTGCCAGCAGTGACTTGGGACTAGGCGGCGAGCAGTACTTC. Translation: CASSDLGLGGEQYF.

This clonotype was detected many times. J is TRBJ2-7 and V is TRBV28, with 13 bases lining up with TRBD2. CDR3 length: 17 amino acids. Germline assignment: CDR1 MDHEN and CDR2 SYDVKM. J gave up 6 bases and V 3 bases, and 11 bases lay outside the gene matches. The CDR3 spells CASSFRLAGGVGVEQYF. CDR3 in DNA: TGTGCCAGCAGTTTTCGACTAGCGGGAGGCGTCGGGGTCGAGCAGTACTTC.

This clonotype was detected many times. The J gene is TRBJ2-2, the V gene TRBV2; 8 bases align to TRBD2. CDR1 and CDR2 (germline): SNHLY, FYNNEI. The CDR3 is made up of 17 amino acids. Trimming at V came to 6 bases and at J to 0 bases, leaving 9 bases not matched to a gene. CDR3 nucleotides: TGTGCCAGCAGGCGGGGGGCGCGGAGTCCGAACACCGGGGAGCTGTTTTTT. It encodes CASRRGARSPNTGELFF.

The V call is TRBV30, the J call TRBJ1-2, with D hard to call. Per the germline V gene, CDR1 is GTSNPN and CDR2 is SVGIG (reference sequence). CDR3 length: 13 amino acids. V lost 0 bases to trimming and J lost 2 bases, with 7 bases between them. In nucleotides, the CDR3 is TGTGCCTGGAGTGTTTCCCCGAACTATGGCTACACCTTC. Translating gives CAWSVSPNYGYTF.

This clonotype was seen many times. The chain recombines TRBV15 with TRBJ2-3, with 10 bases fitting TRBD1. CDR1 LNHNV and CDR2 YYDKDF come from the germline V gene (reference sequence). The CDR3 is 16 amino acids. J lost 2 bases, V lost 11 bases, and 13 bases had no gene match. The CDR3 nucleotides are TGTGCCTCCCGGGGGGGGGACAGGGGTCCCACAGATACGCAGTATTTT. Its translation is CASRGGDRGPTDTQYF.

This clonotype was recorded a few times. The chain is built from TRBV10-3 and TRBJ2-7, with a possible D match to TRBD1 (6 bases). Trimming shortened V by 5 bases and J by 0 bases, and 11 bases separated the two germline ends. From germline, CDR1 is ENHRY and CDR2 SYGVKD. There are 14 residues in the CDR3. The CDR3 here is CAISTRQDSYEQYF. CDR3 bases: TGTGCCATCAGTACCAGACAGGACTCCTACGAGCAGTACTTC.

This clonotype has only a few counts. The chain recombines TRBV10-2 with TRBJ1-1; D is possibly TRBD1 (6 bases). The CDR3 runs to 12 residues. Germline V CDR1 and CDR2: WSHSY, SAAADI. V was trimmed by 6 bases and J by 7 bases, leaving 12 bases between them. CDR3 loop: CASRRDRNEAFF. For the CDR3, the DNA is TGCGCCAGCAGGCGCGACAGGAATGAAGCTTTCTTT.

The J gene is TRBJ1-1, the V gene TRBV4-1; no clear D gene. In germline, CDR1 is MGHRA, CDR2 YSYEKL. The ends were cut back, 1 base at V and 4 bases at J, with 13 bases in the middle. The CDR3 spans 15 residues. The CDR3 reads CASSQVLGAGTEAFF. DNA for the CDR3: TGCGCCAGCAGCCAAGTTTTGGGAGCTGGCACTGAAGCTTTCTTT.

This clonotype was seen at least ten times. This chain links TRBV30 with TRBJ2-1; no definite D call. The CDR3 runs 13 residues. Germline V gene lookup returns CDR1 GTSNPN and CDR2 SVGIG (reference sequence). Deletions cut 5 bases from V and 0 bases from J, with 8 bases between. In DNA form, the CDR3 reads TGTGCCTGGCACTTAAGCTCCTACAATGAGCAGTTCTTC. Translating it yields CAWHLSSYNEQFF.

This clonotype showed up many times. The chain combines TRBV11-2 with TRBJ2-2, with D unresolved. V was trimmed by 2 bases and J by 6 bases, leaving 10 bases between them. This CDR3 has 14 residues. CDR1 is SGHAT and CDR2 is FQNNGV in the germline V gene. The CDR3 sequence is CASSLMESSGELFF. DNA of the CDR3: TGTGCCAGCAGCTTAATGGAAAGTTCCGGGGAGCTGTTTTTT.

The rearrangement links TRBV28 to TRBJ1-6, with 9 nucleotides matching TRBD1. This CDR3 spans 15 amino acids. CDR1 is MDHEN and CDR2 is SYDVKM in the germline V gene. Trimming cost V 1 base and J 10 bases; bases outside gene matches: 5. CDR3 nucleotides: TGTGCCAGCAGTTTATTCTGGGACAGGGCCTCACCCCTCCACTTT. It translates to CASSLFWDRASPLHF.

V gene TRBV29-1 combines with J gene TRBJ1-4, with D perhaps matching TRBD1 (5 bases). The CDR3 is 13 amino acids. In germline, CDR1 is SQVTM, CDR2 ANQGSEA. With 1 base removed from V and 7 bases from J, the gap between germline ends came to 10 bases. The CDR3 here is CSVEVGPGEKLFF. The CDR3 DNA reads TGCAGCGTTGAAGTGGGGCCGGGTGAAAAACTGTTTTTT.

This clonotype was picked up a small number of times. This chain links TRBV21-1 with TRBJ1-6; TRBD1 is the table's D call and was not checked against the DNA. TRBV21-1 is marked as a pseudogene. CDR3 length: 11 residues. CDR3 sequence (DNA): TGCGTACAGGGTAGTCCTTCACCCCTCCACTTT. Translation: CVQGSPSPLHF.

This clonotype was counted ten times or more. This sequence joins TRBV3-1 and TRBJ2-2, with 8 positions matching TRBD2. There are 16 residues in the CDR3. Trimming at V came to 4 bases and at J to 0 bases, leaving 4 bases not matched to a gene. Germline V CDR1 and CDR2: LGHDT, YNNKEL (reference sequence). CDR3 coding DNA: TGTGCCAGCAGCCGCCGACTAGCGTCGAACACCGGGGAGCTGTTTTTT. This translates into CASSRRLASNTGELFF.

This clonotype was seen a few times. This chain connects TRBV29-1 to TRBJ1-1; D unclear. The CDR3 is 11 residues long. V was clipped by 7 bases and J by 6 bases, with 12 bases between them. CDR1 SQVTM and CDR2 ANQGSEA come from the germline V gene. CDR3 protein: CSADEKAEAFF. CDR3 sequence (DNA): TGCAGCGCCGATGAGAAAGCTGAAGCTTTCTTT.

This clonotype showed up many times. The CDR3 DNA reads as TGTGCCAGCAGCTCCCCCGCCGAGGCATCTGAAGCTTTCTTT. Its translation is CASSSPAEASEAFF. The genes are TRBV7-9 and TRBJ1-1; D remains ambiguous. The CDR3 is 14 residues long. The V gene's germline CDR1 is SEHNR and CDR2 FQNEAQ (reference sequence). V dropped 4 bases and J dropped 6 bases, with 15 bases sitting between them.

The sample holds many counts of this clonotype. The rearrangement joins TRBV7-9 to TRBJ2-3; D gene unclear. Germline V gives CDR1 SEHNR, CDR2 FQNEAQ (reference sequence). V was shortened by 0 bases and J by 2 bases, with 3 bases between the two germline ends. The CDR3 sequence is 13 residues long. The CDR3 DNA is TGTGCCAGCAGCTTAGCCCCCACAGATACGCAGTATTTT. Protein: CASSLAPTDTQYF.